These 5 T cell receptor beta chains were all obtained from the same sample, sequenced in a study of CD8+ T cells in alopecia areata (dated by TCRdb to 2016 to 2018). The library relied on the immunoSEQ multiplex PCR assay. RNA was extracted from all samples and reverse transcribed into cDNA, which served as template for TCR sequencing. TCRdb limited this immuneACCESS table to in-frame rearrangements with V and J called. A share of clones is missing; checked studies link under half to unresolved V genes, and the rest is unexplained. The sample comprises roughly 120,000 clones, and every one was counted more than once. The ten largest clones capture about 18% of the sample. The sample taken for sequencing was lesional skin. These TCRs come from a C3H/HeJ mouse with alopecia areata. With respect to MHC, this strain carries the haplotype H2-k.

Concerning this clone itself: Genes and germline are mouse. The read comes to an end 4 residues before the CDR3 does, leaving the germline J gene to fill in the end. The genes are TRBV13-1 and TRBJ2-4, with a possible D match to TRBD2 (6 bases). The CDR3 loop spans 16 amino acids. Trimming took 1 base from V and 0 from J, leaving 12 bases between them. In germline, CDR1 is NSHNY, CDR2 SYGAGN. The sequenced part of the CDR3 DNA is TGTGCCAGCAGTGATCCCGGACTGCCTAGTCAAAAC. Translation gives CASSDPGLPSQN. The entire CDR3 reads CASSDPGLPSQNTLYF.

This clone was seen many times. TCRdb's protein and the DNA translation differ at residue 12; the protein here comes from the DNA. Germline and genes: mouse. CDR3 bases read: TGCACCTGCAGTGCAAGCCCCGGGACAGCTTCGCCC. Translated, it gives CTCSASPGTASP. The whole CDR3 protein reads CTCSASPGTASPLYF. The chain employs TRBV1 and TRBJ1-6; TRBD1 agrees at 7 bases. The CDR3 end falls 3 residues outside the read, so it is completed with the germline J gene. TRBJ1-6 falls under the ORF class, with uncertain function. V shed 2 bases and J 9 bases; nucleotides not matched to a gene: 7. Germline V gives CDR1 NSQYPW, CDR2 LRSPGD (reference sequence). This CDR3 region has 15 residues.

The sample holds a few counts of this clone. The gene symbols are mouse symbols. The CDR3 goes on 4 residues after the read ends, and that part is filled in from the germline J gene. This chain connects TRBV19 to TRBJ1-1, with 9 bases fitting TRBD1. The CDR3 loop spans 14 amino acids. After removal of 6 bases from V and 1 base from J, the junction contained 4 bases not matched to a gene. Germline CDR1 reads FNHDT; CDR2 reads SITEND (reference sequence). The CDR3 spells CASTLDRGNTEVFF. CDR3 bases read: TGTGCCAGCACCCTGGACAGGGGGAACACA.

Note on this clone: The gene names given are mouse names. Read sequence stops 4 residues before the CDR3 end, and the germline J gene provides the missing end. The chain couples TRBV13-3 to TRBJ2-5; TRBD2 matches at 12 bases. The trim removed 2 bases at V and 1 base at J, leaving 5 bases unmatched. Germline V lookup: CDR1 NNHDY, CDR2 SYVADS. The CDR3 covers 17 residues. The CDR3 is CASSDPGLGGDQDTQYF. The sequenced CDR3 bases are TGTGCCAGCAGTGACCCCGGACTGGGGGGGGACCAAGAC. Full variable domain (remainder filled in from reference TRBV13-3 and TRBJ2-5): EAAVTQSPRSKVAVTGGKVTLSCHQTNNHDYMYWYRQDTGHGLRLIHYSYVADSTEKGDIPDGYKASRPSQENFSLILELASLSQTAVYFCASSDPGLGGDQDTQYFGPGTRLLVL.

This clone was counted a few times. Germline and genes here are mouse. The CDR3 end lies 4 residues beyond the end of the read and is filled in from the germline J gene. This sequence joins TRBV1 and TRBJ2-3; 9 bases are a match to TRBD2. Germline V CDR1 and CDR2: NSQYPW, LRSPGD (reference sequence). Trimming cost V 6 bases and J 0 bases; bases outside gene matches: 4. The CDR3 contains 15 residues. This CDR3 is CTCSRTGASAETLYF. CDR3 DNA, as far as it was read: TGCACCTGCAGCAGGACTGGGGCTAGTGCAGAA.